This record concerns one T cell receptor (beta chain) sequence. What this receptor recognizes is not known. No base-level quality is on record; no much larger clone is a single base apart. The germline V gene sets CDR1 to MNHEY and CDR2 to SVGAGI. From cysteine to phenylalanine, the CDR3 is 14 amino acids long. The only DNA kept is the CDR3, 42 bases in frame from the first base. At the junction V is shortened by 8 bases and J by 5 bases, with 15 bases in between. The data were taken from a study of Graves' ophthalmopathy and Graves' hyperthyroidism listed by TCRdb under 2018. For the wider study: Stable hyperthyroidism was defined as no progression to ophthalmopathy within 18 months of follow-up. The study used TCR beta repertoire signatures to distinguish Graves' ophthalmopathy from Graves' hyperthyroidism and to predict progression to ophthalmopathy. In total, 135 blood samples were TCR-sequenced: approximately 42 ophthalmopathy, approximately 80 hyperthyroidism and some 17 hyperthyroidism-to-ophthalmopathy patients. To explore V-J signatures that distinguish ophthalmopathy from hyperthyroidism, a discovery set of about a hundred patients was enrolled, made up of 43 with ophthalmopathy and around 60 with stable hyperthyroidism. An independent validation cohort comprised 18 hyperthyroidism patients and 15 to 17 patients who later progressed from hyperthyroidism to ophthalmopathy. In about six hyperthyroidism patients, the T-cell repertoires found in thyroid tissue were compared with those found in blood. Once sampling was done, hyperthyroidism patients were given methimazole at a starting dose of 30 mg daily, while ophthalmopathy patients were given high-dose intravenous methylprednisolone.

Patients with hyperthyroidism were aged 18 to 65 years, had been newly diagnosed, and had a disease duration of less than 2 months. Patients were excluded if they had other autoimmune diseases, uncontrolled infections, pregnancy or lactation. Clinical symptoms, serum thyroxine, TRAb, thyroid ultrasound and orbital computed tomography were used for diagnosis. Total RNA was extracted with Trizol reagent and quality-checked on an Agilent 2100 Bioanalyzer. TCR beta CDR3 regions were amplified from RNA transcripts for repertoire sequencing. The first round was an RT-PCR using HTBI primers with the Qiagen OneStep RT-PCR kit, and this first round was followed by a second-round multiplex PCR, then size selection and purification. The libraries underwent paired-end sequencing with 100 bp reads on an Illumina HiSeq2000. For the original study's pipeline: SOAPnuke was used to process the reads, throwing out any read that had adapters, had uncalled bases, had a mean Phred below 15, or lacked an exact constant-primer or identifier match. COPE v1.2.5 was used to merge high-quality paired reads. Unique nucleotide sequences were defined as clonotypes and aligned to IMGT TRB V, D and J references using MiTCR v1.1. The analysis was limited to V-J combinations with a frequency above 0.0001, which together covered approximately 99% of repertoires. For each V-J combination, a TCR clonal expansion and chaos score was defined as F50 clonal expansion divided by the chaos observed in the TCRdist matrix. Welch's t-statistics and random forest were used to narrow the features down to more than 10 V-J combinations, which were then fed into a naive Bayes classifier. Thyroid-blood repertoire similarity was quantified with the Morisita-Horn index. TCRdb reworked the public reads: Q25 trimming with fastp, MiXCR clone assembly, productive beta chains retained. Merged by CDR3 protein, the rows form single entries marked with the most common genes and DNA. These V and J calls rely on TCRdb rather than the paper's analysis. This sample comprises approximately 1.2 million distinct CDR3 sequences, 35% to 40% of them detected only once. 11% of the sample is taken by the ten largest.

General study outcomes and caveats: The 13-signature model separated ophthalmopathy from stable hyperthyroidism with roughly 89% sensitivity and 81.08% specificity in cross-validation, and 80%/75% in the test set. Most expanded thyroid clonotypes with a frequency above 0.001 also appeared in blood, which suggests that blood repertoires may reflect the immune response in the thyroid. No statistical method was used to set the sample size in advance, and the investigators knew which group each participant was assigned to. In validation, the model predicted ophthalmopathy progression with over 60% sensitivity and 72.22% specificity; 12 predicted patients were CT-confirmed with GO in a median of approximately 6.5 months.

The chain links TRBV6-5 with TRBJ2-2, and possibly TRBD2, on 6 matching bases. Sequenced sample: peripheral blood or thyroid tissue (not recorded which). The TCR originated in an adult man with Graves' hyperthyroidism. At the DNA level, the sequence is TGTGCCAGCTGGACGGGAGTGGGGACCGGGGAGCTGTTTTTT. The encoded protein is CASWTGVGTGELFF.